Following are 31 T cell receptor beta chains from one sample sequenced in a study of cytomegalovirus exposure and HLA in healthy donors (dated by TCRdb to 2017 to 2019). The protocol used for the library was the immunoSEQ multiplex PCR assay. A mixture of 60 forward primers for TCR Vbeta segments and 13 reverse primers for TCR Jbeta segments was used in the multiplex PCR. Drawn from immuneACCESS, this table holds only the in-frame rearrangements with V and J called that TCRdb kept. Clones are partly lost; checked studies trace under half to an unresolved V gene and leave the rest unexplained. The sample includes 60,000 to 80,000 clones, with approximately 75% observed a single time. The ten largest clones capture roughly 5.2% of the sample. Sequencing was carried out using PBMCs. These receptors were taken from a woman under 40 in good health and CMV-seronegative.

The chain employs TRBV29-1 and TRBJ1-1; TRBD1 aligns across 8 bases. V shed 6 bases and J 10 bases; nucleotides not matched to a gene: 10. Germline V gene sequence: CDR1 SQVTM, CDR2 ANQGSEA. This CDR3 region has 12 residues. The CDR3 protein is CSVQVGTGRAFF. CDR3 sequence (DNA): TGCAGCGTGCAGGTCGGGACAGGTAGAGCTTTCTTT.

A few counts support this clone. The V call is TRBV6-5, the J call TRBJ2-1, with TRBD2 matching over 13 bases. CDR1 is MNHEY, CDR2 SVGAGI, per germline. V dropped 6 bases and J dropped 13; count of bases not matched to a gene: 12. CDR3 size: 15 residues. The CDR3: CASSSGTSGEVGQFF. In nucleotides, the CDR3 is TGTGCCAGCAGCTCTGGGACTAGCGGGGAGGTGGGACAGTTCTTC.

The chain is built from TRBV28 and TRBJ2-4, with 15 positions matching TRBD2. Per germline, CDR1 MDHEN and CDR2 SYDVKM. The length of the CDR3 is 17 residues. With 3 bases clipped from V and 6 bases from J, the junction kept 6 bases outside the gene matches. CDR3 amino acids: CASSFPGLAGGGNIQYF. CDR3 nucleotides: TGTGCCAGCAGTTTTCCGGGACTAGCGGGAGGCGGAAACATTCAGTACTTC. Variable domain in full (rest from reference TRBV28 and TRBJ2-4): DVKVTQSSRYLVKRTGEKVFLECVQDMDHENMFWYRQDPGLGLRLIYFSYDVKMKEKGDIPEGYSVSREKKERFSLILESASTNQTSMYLCASSFPGLAGGGNIQYFGAGTRLSVL.

The gene calls are TRBV19 and TRBJ2-7; a weak D match, TRBD2 (6 bases). CDR3 length equals 15 residues. V lost 5 bases and J 2 bases, leaving 16 bases between the germline ends. Germline V lookup: CDR1 LNHDA, CDR2 SQIVND (reference sequence). CDR3 sequence reads: CASSPRDSPAYEQYV. The CDR3 coding sequence is TGTGCCAGTAGTCCTAGGGACTCCCCGGCCTACGAGCAGTACGTC.

The chain uses TRBV30 and TRBJ1-4, with 11 bases identical to TRBD1. This CDR3 comprises 12 residues. The germline V gene encodes CDR1 GTSNPN and CDR2 SVGIG (reference sequence). Trimming removed 8 bases from V and 8 bases from J; junction bases left unmatched: 4. The CDR3 bases are TGTGCCGGGGACAGGGGGAGGGAAAAACTGTTTTTT. Protein: CAGDRGREKLFF.

This chain joins TRBV11-2 and TRBJ1-6; TRBD1 matches at 9 bases. The CDR3 runs 15 residues. V shed 7 bases, J shed 7 bases, and the junction held 8 bases outside the gene matches. CDR1 and CDR2 from the germline V gene are SGHAT and FQNNGV. The CDR3 reads CASTQSGTGNSPLHF. DNA of the CDR3: TGTGCCAGCACCCAATCCGGGACAGGGAATTCACCCCTCCACTTT.

The table lists this clone with a few counts. The CDR3 region has the DNA TGTGCCAGCAGACGCGGACTAGCGGGAGTTGAGGCCTCGTTGAATGAGCAGTTCTTC. It codes for CASRRGLAGVEASLNEQFF. The chain employs TRBV5-4 and TRBJ2-1, with TRBD2 matching over 13 bases. Unmatched junction bases numbered 18, after V lost 5 bases and J lost 7 bases. The CDR3 covers 19 residues. Germline assignment: CDR1 SGHNT and CDR2 YYREEE (reference sequence).

The chain combines TRBV29-1 with TRBJ1-1; D may be TRBD1 (6 bases). The CDR3 contains 13 residues. In germline, CDR1 is SQVTM, CDR2 ANQGSEA. V lost 6 bases to trimming and J lost 1 base, with 12 bases between them. The CDR3: CSVARQANTEAFF. The CDR3 DNA sequence: TGCAGCGTCGCCAGACAGGCGAACACTGAAGCTTTCTTT.

This chain links TRBV28 with TRBJ1-4; perhaps TRBD1 as D (6 bases). V was cut by 6 bases and J by 0 bases, with 11 bases left in between. Germline values: CDR1 MDHEN, CDR2 SYDVKM. The CDR3 covers 15 residues. The CDR3 loop reads CASRLDSATNEKLFF. As DNA, the CDR3 is TGTGCCAGCAGATTGGACAGTGCAACTAATGAAAAACTGTTTTTT.

This rearrangement joins TRBV7-9 to TRBJ1-5, with D possibly being TRBD1 (6 bases). V dropped 2 bases and J dropped 4 bases, with 12 bases sitting between them. The V gene's germline CDR1 is SEHNR and CDR2 FQNEAQ (reference sequence). This CDR3 comprises 15 residues. The CDR3 reads CASSLRGGPNQPQHF. The CDR3 DNA reads as TGTGCCAGCAGCTTACGAGGGGGTCCGAATCAGCCCCAGCATTTT. Variable domain in full (rest from reference TRBV7-9 and TRBJ1-5): DTGVSQNPRHKITKRGQNVTFRCDPISEHNRLYWYRQTLGQGPEFLTYFQNEAQLEKSRLLSDRFSAERPKGSFSTLEIQRTEQGDSAMYLCASSLRGGPNQPQHFGDGTRLSIL.

The DNA of the CDR3 is TGTGCCAGCACCAGGGGGGCCTACGAGCAGTACTTC. Protein product: CASTRGAYEQYF. The rearrangement uses TRBV28 and TRBJ2-7, with D possibly TRBD1 on 7 matching bases. Germline CDR1 reads MDHEN; CDR2 reads SYDVKM. This CDR3 is 12 amino acids long. The V gene lost 7 bases and the J gene lost 2 bases, with 9 bases spanning the gap.

This clone was seen only once. The chain couples TRBV29-1 to TRBJ2-1; 10 nucleotides align to TRBD1. The CDR3 length is 15 residues. Germline trimming cut 5 bases from V and 2 bases from J; bases unmatched to any gene: 6. The V gene's germline CDR1 is SQVTM and CDR2 ANQGSEA. CDR3 residues: CSVPGDRGPYNEQFF. CDR3 DNA sequence: TGCAGCGTTCCTGGGGACAGGGGCCCCTACAATGAGCAGTTCTTC.

The V call is TRBV27, the J call TRBJ2-7, with 13 nucleotides matching TRBD2. The CDR3 runs to 17 residues. Germline CDR1 MNHEY, CDR2 SMNVEV (reference sequence). The J segment lost 3 bases and the V segment lost 3 bases, leaving 8 bases of the junction unmatched. The CDR3 sequence: CASSLLSTSGRNYEQYF. The CDR3 bases are TGTGCCAGCAGTTTGTTGTCGACTAGCGGGAGGAACTACGAGCAGTACTTC.

The chain carries TRBV2 and TRBJ2-3, with D perhaps TRBD1 (6 bases). Germline V lookup: CDR1 SNHLY, CDR2 FYNNEI. The CDR3 runs 12 residues. Trimming shortened V by 5 bases and J by 6 bases, and 9 bases separated the two germline ends. This CDR3 reads CASSTGFDTQYF. CDR3 DNA: TGTGCCAGCAGTACAGGGTTCGATACGCAGTATTTT. Using reference TRBV2 and TRBJ2-3 for the parts outside the CDR3, the full variable domain is EPEVTQTPSHQVTQMGQEVILRCVPISNHLYFYWYRQILGQKVEFLVSFYNNEISEKSEIFDDQFSVERPDGSNFTLKIRSTKLEDSAMYFCASSTGFDTQYFGPGTRLTVL.

J is TRBJ2-5 and V is TRBV27, with 14 bases fitting TRBD2. Germline values: CDR1 MNHEY, CDR2 SMNVEV (reference sequence). This CDR3 contains 15 residues. The junction had 6 bases not matched to a gene; V was cut back by 8 bases and J by 4 bases. The CDR3 nucleotides read TGTGCCAGCGCTAGGGGACTAGCGGGAGTAGAGACCCAGTACTTC. Residues: CASARGLAGVETQYF.

The chain couples TRBV30 to TRBJ1-1, with D maybe TRBD1 (6 bases). V was cut by 5 bases and J by 5 bases, with 18 bases left in between. The germline CDR1 and CDR2 sequences are GTSNPN and SVGIG (reference sequence). The CDR3 totals 14 residues. This chain's CDR3 is CAWETRGFLTEAFF. The CDR3 DNA follows: TGTGCCTGGGAAACCAGGGGATTTTTGACTGAAGCTTTCTTT.

This clone was recorded a few times. The rearrangement uses TRBV4-1 and TRBJ1-3; 7 nucleotides line up with TRBD1. The CDR3 totals 14 residues. Per the germline V gene, CDR1 is MGHRA and CDR2 is YSYEKL. Trimming cost V 0 bases and J 8 bases; bases outside gene matches: 4. The CDR3 is CASSQENRGDTIYF. The CDR3 coding sequence is TGCGCCAGCAGCCAAGAAAACAGGGGCGACACCATATATTTT.

The gene calls are TRBV19 and TRBJ1-5; 8 bases agree with TRBD1. The germline CDR1 and CDR2 sequences are LNHDA and SQIVND (reference sequence). The length of the CDR3 is 16 residues. V shed 7 bases, J shed 0 bases, and the junction held 8 bases outside the gene matches. The CDR3 region has the DNA TGTGCCAGTAATGCCGGACAGGGTATTAGCAATCAGCCCCAGCATTTT. Its protein is CASNAGQGISNQPQHF.

The genes are TRBV11-3 and TRBJ2-1; D perhaps matches TRBD1 (7 bases). This CDR3 has 16 residues. Trimming cost V 2 bases and J 4 bases, with 15 bases left between them. Germline V CDR1 and CDR2: SGHNT, YENEEA. As DNA, the CDR3 is TGTGCCAGCAGCTTAAGGGGGCTAGCGCCATACAATGAGCAGTTCTTC. As protein: CASSLRGLAPYNEQFF. The variable domain in full, with the rest retrieved from reference TRBV11-3 and TRBJ2-1, is EAGVVQSPRYKIIEKKQPVAFWCNPISGHNTLYWYLQNLGQGPELLIRYENEEAVDDSQLPKDRFSAERLKGVDSTLKIQPAELGDSAVYLCASSLRGLAPYNEQFFGPGTRLTVL.

This clone was observed a handful of times. The chain has TRBV5-6 and TRBJ2-7, with a tentative D call TRBD2 (6 bases). The germline gives CDR1 SGHDT, CDR2 YYEEEE. Trimming stripped 3 bases from V and 0 bases from J, with 16 bases between. The CDR3 runs 16 residues. CDR3 loop: CASSSYPSVYSYEQYV. Written as DNA, the CDR3 is TGTGCCAGCAGCTCCTACCCTAGCGTCTACTCCTACGAGCAGTACGTC.

This chain links TRBV5-1 with TRBJ2-1; TRBD2 matches 7 bases. Germline CDR1 reads SGHRS; CDR2 reads YFSETQ. The V and J ends lost 6 bases and 2 bases, in that order; junction bases with no gene match: 5. This CDR3 contains 14 residues. The CDR3: CASTALAAYNEQFF. The CDR3 nucleotides are TGCGCCAGCACGGCCCTAGCGGCCTACAATGAGCAGTTCTTC.

Worth noting for this clone: A junction end diverges from the germline sequence, so it may reflect a read error. The rearrangement joins TRBV7-9 to TRBJ1-5; the D is unclear. CDR3 size: 12 residues. Germline assignment: CDR1 SEHNR and CDR2 FQNEAQ (reference sequence). The CDR3 DNA is TGTTCCAGCAGCTCCAACAATCAGCCCCAGCATTTT. Protein product: CSSSSNNQPQHF.

The chain has TRBV4-1 and TRBJ2-1, with 8 positions matching TRBD2. This CDR3 has 16 amino acids. The junction had 4 bases not matched to a gene; V was cut back by 3 bases and J by 0 bases. Germline V lookup: CDR1 MGHRA, CDR2 YSYEKL. The CDR3 region has the DNA TGCGCCAGCAGCCATTTAAGCGGGAGCTCCTACAATGAGCAGTTCTTC. Translation gives CASSHLSGSSYNEQFF.

This rearrangement joins TRBV28 to TRBJ1-1; 9 bases align to TRBD1. V was clipped by 6 bases and J by 8 bases; unmatched bases: 7. The CDR3 has 13 amino acids. Looked up from germline, CDR1 is MDHEN and CDR2 is SYDVKM. For the CDR3, the DNA is TGTGCCAGCAGACCCGGGACAGGGCGAGAAGCTTTCTTT. Translated: CASRPGTGREAFF.

The rearrangement joins TRBV9 to TRBJ2-3; 7 bases fit TRBD1. Trimming removed 3 bases from V and 4 bases from J; junction bases left unmatched: 11. This CDR3 region has 16 residues. Germline CDR1 and CDR2: SGDLS and YYNGEE. CDR3 region: CASSGRTGLVPDTQYF. In DNA, the CDR3 is TGTGCCAGCAGCGGACGGACAGGTCTAGTGCCAGATACGCAGTATTTT.

The chain links TRBV19 to TRBJ1-2, with TRBD1 matching 9 bases. Germline V CDR1 and CDR2: LNHDA, SQIVND (reference sequence). J lost 4 bases, V lost 3 bases, and 15 bases had no gene match. The CDR3 totals 18 residues. CDR3 region: CASSMAHTGTGWFYGYTF. The CDR3 nucleotides read TGTGCCAGTAGTATGGCACACACGGGGACAGGGTGGTTCTATGGCTACACCTTC.

The rearrangement links TRBV6-6 to TRBJ2-1; possibly TRBD1 for D (5 bases). V was shortened by 6 bases and J by 10 bases, with 13 bases between the two germline ends. This CDR3 is 12 amino acids long. CDR1 and CDR2 (germline): MNHNY, SVGAGI (reference sequence). CDR3 coding DNA: TGTGCCAGCAGCCTTCCAGGGAACGAGCAGTTCTTC. This codes for CASSLPGNEQFF.

This rearrangement joins TRBV7-9 to TRBJ2-5; D possibly corresponds to TRBD1 (6 bases). The CDR3 has 15 amino acids. V was pared by 5 bases and J by 0 bases, with 13 bases between. Per the germline V gene, CDR1 is SEHNR and CDR2 is FQNEAQ (reference sequence). Here the CDR3 DNA reads TGTGCCAGCAGCCTGGGGACAATTAACCAAGAGACCCAGTACTTC. This encodes CASSLGTINQETQYF.

J is TRBJ1-2 and V is TRBV14; no clear D gene. Germline-derived CDR1 and CDR2 are SGHDN and FVKESK. The V end was cut by 2 bases, the J end by 4 bases, with 11 bases between. The CDR3 sequence is 14 residues long. CDR3 nucleotides: TGTGCCAGCAGCCAAAACAACCGACTCTATGGCTACACCTTC. Protein product: CASSQNNRLYGYTF.

The chain uses TRBV7-9 and TRBJ2-7, with TRBD2 matching 14 bases. The CDR3 runs 15 residues. Germline CDR1 reads SEHNR; CDR2 reads FQNEAQ (reference sequence). The V and J ends lost 1 base and 7 bases, in that order; junction bases with no gene match: 3. DNA for the CDR3: TGTGCCAGCAGCTTAGAGACTAGCGGGAGGGTTGAGCAGTACTTC. It codes for CASSLETSGRVEQYF.

The V and J genes are TRBV2 and TRBJ2-3, with D perhaps matching TRBD2 (5 bases). Trimming removed 7 bases from V and 4 bases from J, with 12 bases in between. The germline gives CDR1 SNHLY, CDR2 FYNNEI. The CDR3 spans 13 residues. CDR3 protein: CASTTEGPDTQYF. CDR3 nucleotides: TGTGCCAGCACCACAGAGGGCCCAGATACGCAGTATTTT.